These 9 T cell receptor beta chains originate from one sample sequenced in a study of shared clonotypes between healthy human individuals. Positively selected for CCR7, the CD45RO-negative cells used as naive CD8 cells excluded terminally differentiated effector memory CD45RA+ cells. The method was immunoSEQ multiplex PCR; TCRdb's version includes in-frame clones alone and lacks a portion of them. The sample shows about 680,000 clones, just over 90% of them seen only once. The sequenced sample consisted of naive CD8+ T cells sorted from blood. These receptor sequences come from a young man in good health.

CDR3 amino acids: CASSSTGNNEQFF. Written as DNA, the CDR3 is TGTGCCAGCAGTTCTACAGGTAACAATGAGCAGTTCTTC. The chain recombines TRBV28 with TRBJ2-1, with a tentative D call TRBD1 (5 bases). This CDR3 has 13 residues. Germline V gives CDR1 MDHEN, CDR2 SYDVKM. V was trimmed by 4 bases and J by 5 bases, leaving 9 bases between them. Full variable domain (remainder filled in from reference TRBV28 and TRBJ2-1): DVKVTQSSRYLVKRTGEKVFLECVQDMDHENMFWYRQDPGLGLRLIYFSYDVKMKEKGDIPEGYSVSREKKERFSLILESASTNQTSMYLCASSSTGNNEQFFGPGTRLTVL.

The chain links TRBV27 to TRBJ2-7, with a weak D call TRBD1 (5 bases). The germline V and J ends were trimmed by 3 bases and 6 bases, with 24 bases remaining between them. The CDR3 runs 17 residues. Germline CDR1 is MNHEY and CDR2 is SMNVEV (reference sequence). The DNA of the CDR3 is TGTGCCAGCAGTTTTTGGGGCGACTCCAAAGATCAAGGCGAGCAGTACTTC. Amino acids: CASSFWGDSKDQGEQYF.

The rearrangement joins TRBV29-1 to TRBJ2-7, with 10 bases lining up with TRBD1. The germline CDR1 and CDR2 sequences are SQVTM and ANQGSEA. V dropped 4 bases and J dropped 6; count of bases not matched to a gene: 9. The CDR3 extends over 14 amino acids. The CDR3 DNA follows: TGCAGCGTTGCCGGGACAGGGGTAGGTCGCGAGCAGTACTTC. Protein: CSVAGTGVGREQYF.

The CDR3 nucleotides read TGTGCCAGCAGCTTGGGTTGGGTGGACACTGAAGCTTTCTTT. Amino acid sequence: CASSLGWVDTEAFF. The chain uses TRBV5-4 and TRBJ1-1; no clear D. CDR3 length equals 14 residues. V lost 0 bases and J lost 3, with 9 bases in between. Germline V CDR1 and CDR2: SGHNT, YYREEE (reference sequence).

A remark on this clone: Other DNA sequences in this specimen translate into the identical CDR3. The CDR3 bases are TGTGCCAGCAGTCTAGACAGGGATGGCTACACCTTC. It is translated as CASSLDRDGYTF. The V call is TRBV28, the J call TRBJ1-2; 7 bases align to TRBD1. The germline CDR1 and CDR2 sequences are MDHEN and SYDVKM. J was trimmed by 6 bases and V by 5 bases; bases with no gene match: 3. CDR3 size: 12 residues.

The chain carries TRBV27 and TRBJ2-3; the D call may be TRBD1 or TRBD2 (5 bases each). The CDR3 length is 15 residues. Germline CDR1 MNHEY, CDR2 SMNVEV (reference sequence). V lost 2 bases and J lost 5, with 14 bases in between. CDR3: CASSLVRGRGDTQYF. The CDR3 DNA follows: TGTGCCAGCAGTTTAGTTCGGGGCCGGGGAGATACGCAGTATTTT.

This chain links TRBV7-9 with TRBJ1-4; D gene unclear. This CDR3 is 11 amino acids long. Germline-derived CDR1 and CDR2 are SEHNR and FQNEAQ (reference sequence). Trimming removed 3 bases from V and 12 bases from J, with 8 bases in between. The CDR3 sequence is CASSFGFELFF. Written as DNA, the CDR3 is TGTGCCAGCAGCTTTGGCTTCGAACTGTTTTTT.

On this clone itself: The same CDR3 arises from other DNA sequences in this sample as well. The V and J genes are TRBV2 and TRBJ2-2; D may be TRBD2 (6 bases). V was trimmed by 6 bases and J by 4 bases, leaving 6 bases between them. This CDR3 has 12 residues. Germline assignment: CDR1 SNHLY and CDR2 FYNNEI. For the CDR3, the DNA is TGTGCCAGCAGGGGGGGCACCGGGGAGCTGTTTTTT. Translating gives CASRGGTGELFF.

The V and J genes are TRBV28 and TRBJ1-1; D call uncertain. The V gene's germline CDR1 is MDHEN and CDR2 SYDVKM. V was pared by 3 bases and J by 0 bases, with 8 bases between. This CDR3 is 14 amino acids long. The CDR3 coding sequence is TGTGCCAGCAGTTTCGGGCCGATGAACACTGAAGCTTTCTTT. It encodes CASSFGPMNTEAFF.